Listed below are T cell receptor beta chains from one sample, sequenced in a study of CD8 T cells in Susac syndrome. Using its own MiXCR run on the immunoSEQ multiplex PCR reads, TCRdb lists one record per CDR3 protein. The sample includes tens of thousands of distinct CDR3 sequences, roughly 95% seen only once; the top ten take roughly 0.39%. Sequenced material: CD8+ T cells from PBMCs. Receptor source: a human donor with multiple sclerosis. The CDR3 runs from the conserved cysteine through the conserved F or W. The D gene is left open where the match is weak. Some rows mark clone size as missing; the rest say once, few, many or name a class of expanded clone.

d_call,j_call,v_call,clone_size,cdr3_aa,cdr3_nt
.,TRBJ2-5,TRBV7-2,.,CASSLIHRIRLEETQYF,TGTGCCAGCAGCTTAATACATAGGATTCGGCTCGAGGAGACCCAGTACTTC
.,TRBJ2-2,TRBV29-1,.,CSVQSGTGELFF,TGCAGCGTTCAAAGCGGGACCGGGGAGCTGTTTTTT
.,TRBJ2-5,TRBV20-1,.,CGLVGDQETQYF,TGCGGCCTAGTGGGAGACCAAGAGACCCAGTACTTC
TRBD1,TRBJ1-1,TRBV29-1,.,CSVEEQGATAFF,TGCAGCGTTGAAGAACAGGGGGCTACCGCTTTCTTT
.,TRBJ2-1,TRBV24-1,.,CATSEGYNEQFF,TGTGCCACCAGTGAAGGTTACAATGAGCAGTTCTTC
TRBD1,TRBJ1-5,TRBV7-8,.,CASSSYLGQARSNQPQHF,TGTGCCAGCAGCTCCTACCTTGGACAGGCCCGTAGCAATCAGCCCCAGCATTTT
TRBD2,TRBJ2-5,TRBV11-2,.,CASSSRTSGSETQYF,TGTGCCAGCAGCTCGAGGACTAGCGGGAGTGAGACCCAGTACTTC
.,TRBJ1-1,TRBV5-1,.,CASSLVTMNTEAFF,TGCGCCAGCAGCTTGGTCACGATGAACACTGAAGCTTTCTTT
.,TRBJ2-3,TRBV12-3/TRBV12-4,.,CASSLTGGVDTQYF,TGTGCCAGCAGTCTCACCGGGGGCGTAGATACGCAGTATTTT
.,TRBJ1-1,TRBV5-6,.,CASSLSGYDTNTEAFF,TGTGCCAGCAGCTTATCAGGGTACGACACGAACACTGAAGCTTTCTTT
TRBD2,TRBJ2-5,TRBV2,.,CAIRDYPETQYF,TGTGCCATCCGGGACTATCCAGAGACCCAGTACTTC
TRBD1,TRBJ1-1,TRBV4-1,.,CASTPDRGFEAFF,TGCGCCAGCACCCCGGACAGGGGTTTTGAAGCTTTCTTT
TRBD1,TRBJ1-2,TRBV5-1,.,CASSLGQGALGYTF,TGCGCCAGCAGCTTGGGACAGGGGGCGTTAGGCTACACCTTC
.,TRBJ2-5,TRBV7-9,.,CASTSDRTQYF,TGTGCCAGCACCTCAGATCGCACCCAGTACTTC
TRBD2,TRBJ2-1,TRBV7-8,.,CASSALAGASSSYNEQFF,TGTGCCAGCAGCGCACTAGCGGGGGCCTCTAGCTCCTACAATGAGCAGTTCTTC
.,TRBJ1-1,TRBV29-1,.,CSVGGSYTEAFF,TGCAGCGTTGGGGGGAGCTACACTGAAGCTTTCTTT
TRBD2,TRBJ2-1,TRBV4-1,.,CASSQGVGGAYNEQFF,TGCGCCAGCAGCCAAGGGGTCGGGGGGGCCTACAATGAGCAGTTCTTC
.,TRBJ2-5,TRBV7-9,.,CASRLSFAGTAGETQYF,TGTGCCAGCAGGCTTTCCTTTGCCGGGACCGCCGGGGAGACCCAGTACTTC
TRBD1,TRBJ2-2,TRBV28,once,CASSLLAGGNTGELFF,TGTGCCAGCAGTTTATTGGCAGGGGGCAACACCGGGGAGCTGTTTTTT
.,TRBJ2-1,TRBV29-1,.,CSAESIPVEQFF,TGCAGCGCAGAATCGATACCGGTTGAGCAGTTCTTC
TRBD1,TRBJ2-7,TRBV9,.,CASSVGQGITYEQYF,TGTGCCAGCAGCGTAGGACAGGGGATAACCTACGAGCAGTACTTC
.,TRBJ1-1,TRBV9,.,CASSVLWMNTEAFF,TGTGCCAGCAGCGTATTATGGATGAACACTGAAGCTTTCTTT
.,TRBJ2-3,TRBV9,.,CASSVFSGRVGTDTQYF,TGTGCCAGCAGCGTATTCTCAGGCCGGGTTGGGACAGATACGCAGTATTTT
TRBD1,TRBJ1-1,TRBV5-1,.,CASSLAGQGAREAFF,TGCGCCAGCAGCTTGGCGGGACAGGGGGCGCGGGAGGCTTTCTTT
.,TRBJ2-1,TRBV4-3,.,CASSPYSGSNEQFF,TGCGCCAGCAGCCCCTATTCCGGGTCAAATGAGCAGTTCTTC
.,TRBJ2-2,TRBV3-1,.,CASSQKLAAERSGELFF,TGTGCCAGCAGCCAAAAATTAGCAGCCGAGCGCTCCGGGGAGCTGTTTTTT
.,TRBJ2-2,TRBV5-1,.,CASSLVPGLNTGELFF,TGCGCCAGCAGCTTGGTACCGGGGTTGAACACCGGGGAGCTGTTTTTT
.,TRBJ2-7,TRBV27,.,CASSLTGYRVGHEQYF,TGTGCCAGCAGTTTAACGGGATACAGGGTAGGGCACGAGCAGTACTTC
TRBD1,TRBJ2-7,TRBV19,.,CASSIETGLSYEQYF,TGTGCCAGTAGTATAGAGACAGGGTTGTCCTACGAGCAGTACTTC
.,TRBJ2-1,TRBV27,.,CASCEGVSYNEQFF,TGTGCCAGCTGCGAGGGGGTCTCCTACAATGAGCAGTTCTTC
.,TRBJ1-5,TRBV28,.,CASSLQGPVYQPQHF,TGTGCCAGCAGTTTGCAGGGCCCGGTGTATCAGCCCCAGCATTTT
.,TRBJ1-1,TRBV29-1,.,CSVEDISGPQPEAFF,TGCAGCGTTGAAGACATCTCCGGGCCGCAACCTGAAGCTTTCTTT
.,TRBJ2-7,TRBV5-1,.,CASSAAQGTYEQYF,TGCGCCAGCAGCGCCGCACAGGGAACCTACGAGCAGTACTTC
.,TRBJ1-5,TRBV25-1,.,CASSWGVLNQPQHF,TGTGCCAGCAGTTGGGGGGTATTGAATCAGCCCCAGCATTTT
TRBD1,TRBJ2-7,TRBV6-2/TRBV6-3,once,CASSYTRNGTGESYEQYF,TGTGCCAGCAGTTACACCAGAAACGGGACAGGGGAATCCTACGAGCAGTACTTC
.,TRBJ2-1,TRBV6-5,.,CASSIGPENEQFF,TGTGCCAGCAGTATCGGCCCCGAGAATGAGCAGTTCTTC
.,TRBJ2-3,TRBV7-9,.,CASSLARGRTDTQYF,TGTGCCAGCAGCTTAGCGAGAGGGCGCACAGATACGCAGTATTTT
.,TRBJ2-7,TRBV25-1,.,CASSPFTRAYEQYF,TGTGCCAGCAGTCCTTTTACGAGGGCCTACGAGCAGTACTTC
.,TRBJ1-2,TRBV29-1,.,CSVPGLNYGYTF,TGCAGCGTCCCGGGCCTTAACTATGGCTACACCTTC
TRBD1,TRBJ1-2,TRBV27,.,CASSLDRANYGYTF,TGTGCCAGCAGTCTCGACAGGGCCAACTATGGCTACACCTTC
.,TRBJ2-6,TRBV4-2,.,CASSQEGATVSGANVLTF,TGTGCCAGCAGCCAAGAGGGGGCAACAGTCTCTGGGGCCAACGTCCTGACTTTC
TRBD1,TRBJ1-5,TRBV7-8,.,CASSPDRVAQHF,TGTGCCAGCAGCCCCGACAGGGTAGCTCAGCATTTT
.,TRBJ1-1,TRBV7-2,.,CASSLRGSTEAFF,TGTGCCAGCAGCTTGAGGGGGTCTACTGAAGCTTTCTTT
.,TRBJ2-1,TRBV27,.,CASSLMGSSYNEQFF,TGTGCCAGCAGTTTGATGGGAAGCTCCTACAATGAGCAGTTCTTC
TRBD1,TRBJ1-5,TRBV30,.,CAWSGLGGTGYSNQPQHF,TGTGCCTGGAGTGGGCTAGGCGGGACAGGATATAGCAATCAGCCCCAGCATTTT
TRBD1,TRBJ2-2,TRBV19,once,CASSQDRDSSLMNTGELFF,TGTGCCAGTAGTCAGGACAGGGACTCTTCGCTCATGAACACCGGGGAGCTGTTTTTT
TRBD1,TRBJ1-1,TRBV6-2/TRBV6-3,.,CASSWDRLNTEAFF,TGTGCCAGCAGTTGGGACAGATTGAACACTGAAGCTTTCTTT
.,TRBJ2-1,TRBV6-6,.,CASIAGGQQFF,TGTGCCAGCATCGCCGGTGGGCAGCAGTTCTTC
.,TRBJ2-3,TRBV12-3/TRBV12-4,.,CASRAQGSIADTQYF,TGTGCCAGCAGGGCACAGGGAAGTATCGCAGATACGCAGTATTTT
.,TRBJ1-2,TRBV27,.,CASSLSSDDPYGYTF,TGTGCCAGCAGTTTATCGAGTGACGACCCCTATGGCTACACCTTC
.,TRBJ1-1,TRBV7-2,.,CASSLDGYTEAFF,TGTGCCAGCAGCTTAGATGGGTACACTGAAGCTTTCTTT
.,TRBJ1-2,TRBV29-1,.,CSVEIIGYTF,TGCAGCGTTGAAATAATTGGCTACACCTTC
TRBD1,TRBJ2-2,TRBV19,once,CASSISPGQGKGELFF,TGTGCCAGTAGTATTTCCCCGGGACAGGGGAAAGGGGAGCTGTTTTTT
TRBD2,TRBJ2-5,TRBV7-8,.,CAGSHTSGGQETQYF,TGTGCCGGCAGCCATACTAGCGGGGGCCAAGAGACCCAGTACTTC
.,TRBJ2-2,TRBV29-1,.,CSVRGNTGELFF,TGCAGCGTGCGGGGGAACACCGGGGAGCTGTTTTTT
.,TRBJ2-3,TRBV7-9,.,CASSLTGDTQYF,TGTGCCAGCAGCTTAACGGGAGATACGCAGTATTTT
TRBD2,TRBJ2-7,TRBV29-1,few,CSAVMGGTYEQYF,TGCAGCGCCGTGATGGGGGGGACCTACGAGCAGTACTTC
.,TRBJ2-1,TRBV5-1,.,CASSRSGEYNEQFF,TGCGCCAGCAGTAGGTCAGGGGAATACAATGAGCAGTTCTTC
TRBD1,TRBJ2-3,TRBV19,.,CASSDWDSSTDTQYF,TGTGCCAGTAGTGACTGGGACAGTAGCACAGATACGCAGTATTTT
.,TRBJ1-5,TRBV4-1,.,CASSQDTTGRVQPQHF,TGCGCCAGCAGCCAAGATACCACAGGGAGGGTTCAGCCCCAGCATTTT